What follows are 3 T cell receptor beta chains derived from one specimen sequenced in a study of blood T cell repertoires in COVID-19. Produced via immunoSEQ multiplex PCR; TCRdb's table is partial and in-frame only. This sample has around 230,000 clones, with roughly 89% found just once. The sample taken for sequencing was PBMCs or T cells enriched from blood (not recorded which). The receptors here all came from a woman younger than 45 with acute COVID-19.

The chain links TRBV5-1 to TRBJ2-3; 12 nucleotides match TRBD2. The CDR3 sequence is 19 residues long. Germline V lookup: CDR1 SGHRS, CDR2 YFSETQ. With 0 bases clipped from V and 0 bases from J, the junction kept 8 bases outside the gene matches. CDR3 protein: CASSLGLAGAHSSTDTQYF. CDR3 nucleotide sequence: TGCGCCAGCAGCTTGGGACTAGCGGGGGCGCACTCTAGCACAGATACGCAGTATTTT. Full variable domain (rest looked up from reference TRBV5-1 and TRBJ2-3): KAGVTQTPRYLIKTRGQQVTLSCSPISGHRSVSWYQQTPGQGLQFLFEYFSETQRNKGNFPGRFSGRQFSNSRSEMNVSTLELGDSALYLCASSLGLAGAHSSTDTQYFGPGTRLTVL.

This clone was counted between two and nine times. The chain has TRBV20-1 and TRBJ2-7; 8 positions match TRBD1. This CDR3 is 11 amino acids long. Germline assignment: CDR1 DFQATT and CDR2 SNEGSKA (reference sequence). V lost 4 bases and J lost 10; bases outside the gene matches: 6. The DNA for the CDR3 is TGCAGTGCTACGGCCGGACAGGGTCAGTACTTC. Protein sequence: CSATAGQGQYF.

V is TRBV3-1 (or the pseudogene TRBV3-2) and J is TRBJ1-1, with TRBD1 matching 8 bases. Germline V lookup: CDR1 LGHDT, CDR2 YNNKEL (reference sequence). There are 16 residues in the CDR3. Trimming removed 3 bases from V and 5 bases from J; junction bases left unmatched: 11. This chain's CDR3 is CASSQAGRTGWTEAFF. The DNA for the CDR3 is TGTGCCAGCAGCCAGGCTGGGAGGACAGGGTGGACTGAAGCTTTCTTT.